Presented here are 27 T cell receptor beta chains from one specimen sequenced in a study of T cells in localized non-small cell lung cancer. Sequencing used immunoSEQ multiplex PCR; TCRdb keeps in-frame clones, though not all of them. The sample has about 70,000 clones, about four fifths seen once; the top ten hold roughly 1.4%. The source material was peripheral blood, sampled before any cancer treatment. Source of these receptors: a female donor aged 60 or older with stage I lung adenocarcinoma.

The genes are TRBV7-9 and TRBJ1-1; D is perhaps TRBD1 (6 bases). V was shortened by 1 base and J by 1 base, with 7 bases between the two germline ends. Germline CDR1 reads SEHNR; CDR2 reads FQNEAQ (reference sequence). CDR3 length: 14 residues. CDR3 sequence (DNA): TGTGCCAGCAGCTTAGACAGGGCGAACACTGAAGCTTTCTTT. Amino acid sequence: CASSLDRANTEAFF.

This sequence joins TRBV5-1 and TRBJ2-5; perhaps TRBD2 as D (7 bases). This CDR3 has 14 residues. Germline lookup yields CDR1 SGHRS and CDR2 YFSETQ. V shed 4 bases and J shed 1 base, with 11 bases lying between them. The CDR3 loop is CASSGGGSQETQYF. CDR3 sequence (DNA): TGCGCCAGCAGCGGGGGGGGCAGCCAAGAGACCCAGTACTTC.

As concerns this clone: Other DNA sequences in the same sample also yield this CDR3. The chain couples TRBV5-1 to TRBJ2-7; the D is unclear. Trimming shortened V by 4 bases and J by 0 bases, and 11 bases separated the two germline ends. The CDR3 sequence is 14 residues long. The germline gives CDR1 SGHRS, CDR2 YFSETQ. CDR3 DNA sequence: TGCGCCAGCAGCCTGACCCCGAGCTCCTACGAGCAGTACTTC. As protein: CASSLTPSSYEQYF.

This clone came up once. The chain uses TRBV18 and TRBJ2-5; D might be TRBD2 (6 bases). Germline-derived CDR1 and CDR2 are KGHSH and LQKENI. This CDR3 has 12 amino acids. Trimming cost V 6 bases and J 5 bases, with 10 bases left between them. The CDR3 coding sequence is TGTGCCAGCTCCCGACTAGAGGAGACCCAGTACTTC. Protein product: CASSRLEETQYF.

The V and J genes are TRBV5-1 and TRBJ2-1; 14 bases line up with TRBD2. There are 17 residues in the CDR3. Trimming cost V 0 bases and J 1 base; bases outside gene matches: 0. Germline V gene lookup returns CDR1 SGHRS and CDR2 YFSETQ. CDR3 region: CASSLGTSGRSYNEQFF. For the CDR3, the DNA is TGCGCCAGCAGCTTGGGGACTAGCGGGAGGTCCTACAATGAGCAGTTCTTC.

Written as DNA, the CDR3 is TGCGCCATCACGGGCCCCGGCGGGTGGGCCTACGAGCAGTACTTC. Translation: CAITGPGGWAYEQYF. The rearrangement uses TRBV10-1 and TRBJ2-7; perhaps TRBD2 as D (5 bases). The germline CDR1 and CDR2 sequences are WNHNN and SYGVQD (reference sequence). V lost 10 bases to trimming and J lost 2 bases, with 21 bases between them. The CDR3 loop spans 15 amino acids.

This rearrangement joins TRBV27 to TRBJ2-7; no clear D. V lost 2 bases and J lost 2, with 10 bases in between. The CDR3 has 14 amino acids. CDR1 and CDR2 from the germline V gene are MNHEY and SMNVEV (reference sequence). Here the CDR3 reads CASSLGPGAYEQYF. The CDR3 DNA is TGTGCCAGCAGTTTAGGTCCGGGTGCCTACGAGCAGTACTTC.

The chain has TRBV5-8 and TRBJ2-3; D unresolved. Germline values: CDR1 SGHTS, CDR2 YDEGEE. The CDR3 length is 14 residues. The V gene lost 2 bases and the J gene lost 6 bases, with 13 bases spanning the gap. CDR3 in amino acids: CASSLGPPMDTQYF. The CDR3 coding sequence is TGTGCCAGCAGCTTAGGGCCCCCCATGGATACGCAGTATTTT.

The rearrangement uses TRBV18 and TRBJ1-2; 7 bases agree with TRBD1. Germline V lookup: CDR1 KGHSH, CDR2 LQKENI. The CDR3 loop spans 14 amino acids. The ends lost 8 bases at V and 14 bases at J; junction bases unmatched: 20. CDR3 nucleotides: TGTGCCAGCGGGGAACAGGGGACCAAGCAACATGATACCTTC. Translating it yields CASGEQGTKQHDTF.

CDR3 bases: TGTGCCAGCAGTTCACAGGGGCCAGAAGGGACCCAGTACTTC. It specifies CASSSQGPEGTQYF. The V gene is TRBV2, the J gene TRBJ2-5; 7 bases fit TRBD1. Germline V gene lookup returns CDR1 SNHLY and CDR2 FYNNEI. The ends lost 5 bases at V and 7 bases at J; junction bases unmatched: 10. This CDR3 has 14 residues. The whole variable domain, filled in from reference TRBV2 and TRBJ2-5, reads EPEVTQTPSHQVTQMGQEVILRCVPISNHLYFYWYRQILGQKVEFLVSFYNNEISEKSEIFDDQFSVERPDGSNFTLKIRSTKLEDSAMYFCASSSQGPEGTQYFGPGTRLLVL.

The chain joins TRBV6-4 to TRBJ2-2; D gene ambiguous. The CDR3 contains 15 residues. The V end lost 5 bases, the J end lost 3 bases, and 13 bases lay between the germline ends. Germline CDR1 MRHNA, CDR2 SNTAGT. CDR3 amino acids: CASSKGSKHTGELFF. The CDR3 DNA reads TGTGCCAGCAGTAAGGGATCGAAACACACCGGGGAGCTGTTTTTT.

As to this clone: This may come from a read error, since a much larger clone is one base off. This rearrangement joins TRBV6-5 to TRBJ2-1, with D hard to call. Germline CDR1 and CDR2: MNHEY and SVGAGI. CDR3 length: 10 residues. The V end lost 5 bases, the J end lost 10 bases, and 6 bases lay between the germline ends. The CDR3: CASSEFEQFF. CDR3 DNA sequence: TGTGCCAGCAGTGAATTCGAGCAGTTCTTC.

The V and J genes are TRBV11-2 and TRBJ1-2; a weak D match, TRBD1 (6 bases). The V gene lost 5 bases and the J gene lost 7 bases, with 29 bases spanning the gap. Per germline, CDR1 SGHAT and CDR2 FQNNGV. The CDR3 loop spans 18 amino acids. Written as DNA, the CDR3 is TGTGCCAGCAGCCAACCCACGTACAACAGGGAACTAAGACGTGGCTACACCTTC. Protein sequence: CASSQPTYNRELRRGYTF.

CDR3 sequence: CASSSGRTGITGELFF. The CDR3 nucleotides are TGTGCCAGTAGTTCCGGACGGACAGGGATTACCGGGGAGCTGTTTTTT. The chain couples TRBV19 to TRBJ2-2, with 8 positions matching TRBD1. The CDR3 length is 16 residues. Germline CDR1 and CDR2: LNHDA and SQIVND (reference sequence). V lost 5 bases, J lost 5 bases, and 10 bases stayed unmatched.

This chain joins TRBV11-3 and TRBJ1-3, with TRBD1 as a possible D gene (5 bases). The V end was cut by 5 bases, the J end by 0 bases, with 14 bases between. The germline V gene has CDR1 SGHNT and CDR2 YENEEA. The CDR3 has 16 residues. CDR3 DNA sequence: TGTGCCAGCAGCGTCGGGGGGTTCAGCTCTGGAAACACCATATATTTT. It yields the protein CASSVGGFSSGNTIYF. Based on the CDR3 plus reference TRBV11-3 and TRBJ1-3, the full variable domain is EAGVVQSPRYKIIEKKQPVAFWCNPISGHNTLYWYLQNLGQGPELLIRYENEEAVDDSQLPKDRFSAERLKGVDSTLKIQPAELGDSAVYLCASSVGGFSSGNTIYFGEGSWLTVV.

This chain joins TRBV9 and TRBJ2-5; D possibly uses TRBD1 or TRBD2 (5 bases each). CDR3 length: 13 amino acids. V was trimmed by 4 bases and J by 2 bases, leaving 9 bases between them. Germline V CDR1 and CDR2: SGDLS, YYNGEE. The CDR3 nucleotides read TGTGCCAGCAGCCGGGGCCCACAAGAGACCCAGTACTTC. It codes for CASSRGPQETQYF.

The chain employs TRBV10-3 and TRBJ2-3; 14 nucleotides match TRBD2. In germline, CDR1 is ENHRY, CDR2 SYGVKD. The CDR3 contains 16 residues. Trimming removed 5 bases from V and 2 bases from J; junction bases left unmatched: 3. The CDR3 region is CAISRTSGGLTDTQYF. The DNA of the CDR3 is TGTGCCATCAGTCGGACTAGCGGGGGGCTCACAGATACGCAGTATTTT.

The chain couples TRBV18 to TRBJ1-1, with D maybe TRBD1 (6 bases). The ends were cut back, 6 bases at V and 4 bases at J, with 18 bases in the middle. The CDR3 runs 15 residues. Looked up from germline, CDR1 is KGHSH and CDR2 is LQKENI. CDR3 region: CASSLQGRESTEAFF. The DNA of the CDR3 is TGTGCCAGCTCGTTACAGGGAAGAGAGAGCACTGAAGCTTTCTTT.

The CDR3 sequence is CASSLGGQLNYGYTF. The CDR3 DNA reads as TGTGCCAGCTCCCTCGGCGGGCAGCTGAACTATGGCTACACCTTC. The rearrangement uses TRBV18 and TRBJ1-2, with D uncertain. Germline lookup yields CDR1 KGHSH and CDR2 LQKENI. The CDR3 runs to 15 residues. V lost 6 bases and J lost 2, with 16 bases in between.

The rearrangement joins TRBV5-1 to TRBJ1-1; D unclear. Germline values: CDR1 SGHRS, CDR2 YFSETQ. Trimming took 3 bases from V and 7 from J, leaving 13 bases between them. The CDR3 runs 13 residues. Here the CDR3 reads CASSWSVGGEAFF. In DNA, the CDR3 is TGCGCCAGCAGCTGGTCGGTCGGCGGTGAAGCTTTCTTT.

The chain combines TRBV4-3 with TRBJ2-1, with 10 bases lining up with TRBD2. The CDR3 is 17 residues long. The germline V gene has CDR1 LGHNA and CDR2 YSLEER. V lost 0 bases to trimming and J lost 6 bases; unmatched junction nucleotides: 8. The CDR3 bases are TGCGCCAGCAGCCAAGACGAGGGGGGACTAGCGTCCAATGAGCAGTTCTTC. Its protein is CASSQDEGGLASNEQFF.

This rearrangement joins TRBV5-1 to TRBJ2-5; 10 nucleotides line up with TRBD2. The CDR3 runs to 14 residues. CDR1 is SGHRS and CDR2 is YFSETQ in the germline V gene. Losses at the gene ends were 3 bases for V and 5 bases for J; bases not matched to a gene: 4. The CDR3 region has the DNA TGCGCCAGCAGCTCCGGGACTAGCGAGGAGACCCAGTACTTC. Translating it yields CASSSGTSEETQYF.

V gene TRBV5-1 combines with J gene TRBJ2-3; no clear D gene. The germline V gene encodes CDR1 SGHRS and CDR2 YFSETQ. The CDR3 extends over 14 amino acids. Trimming took off 7 bases at V and 2 bases at J, with 14 bases between the two ends. CDR3 sequence reads: CASRTGGNTDTQYF. CDR3 coding DNA: TGCGCCAGCCGGACGGGCGGAAACACAGATACGCAGTATTTT.

The gene calls are TRBV19 and TRBJ2-2, with 9 bases matching TRBD2. Unmatched junction bases numbered 14, after V lost 3 bases and J lost 6 bases. Germline CDR1 is LNHDA and CDR2 is SQIVND (reference sequence). This CDR3 is 18 amino acids long. The CDR3 sequence is CASSIPGGGRASAGELFF. The CDR3 DNA reads as TGTGCCAGTAGTATTCCGGGGGGCGGGAGGGCCTCGGCCGGGGAGCTGTTTTTT. Filled out from reference TRBV19 and TRBJ2-2, the complete variable domain reads DGGITQSPKYLFRKEGQNVTLSCEQNLNHDAMYWYRQDPGQGLRLIYYSQIVNDFQKGDIAEGYSVSREKKESFPLTVTSAQKNPTAFYLCASSIPGGGRASAGELFFGEGSRLTVL.

This clone was counted only a few times. V and J are TRBV27 and TRBJ1-2; tentative D call: TRBD1 (6 bases). Trimming shortened V by 3 bases and J by 8 bases, and 16 bases separated the two germline ends. The CDR3 is 14 amino acids. Germline-derived CDR1 and CDR2 are MNHEY and SMNVEV (reference sequence). CDR3 bases: TGTGCCAGCAGTTTTTTAAGGGGGGAGGGAGGCTACACCTTC. Translating it yields CASSFLRGEGGYTF.

The genes are TRBV6-1 and TRBJ1-1, with D hard to call. The germline gives CDR1 MNHNS, CDR2 SASEGT. Trimming removed 8 bases at V and 0 bases at J, with 10 bases between. The CDR3 is made up of 13 amino acids. In DNA, the CDR3 is TGTGCCAGCCGGATGGCGGTGAACACTGAAGCTTTCTTT. It codes for CASRMAVNTEAFF.

With respect to this clone: Other DNA sequences from this sample encode an identical CDR3 as well. The chain carries TRBV6-1 and TRBJ1-2; TRBD1 aligns across 9 bases. The CDR3 contains 14 residues. Per the germline V gene, CDR1 is MNHNS and CDR2 is SASEGT. V trimming: 2 bases; J trimming: 7 bases; junction bases outside the gene matches: 5. The CDR3 loop is CASSEWGQGGGYTF. CDR3 DNA sequence: TGTGCCAGCAGTGAATGGGGACAGGGAGGTGGCTACACCTTC.